This passage covers 5 T cell receptor beta chains from one sample sequenced in a study of identical twins. In TCRdb, the 5' RACE reads were re-called with MiXCR into one record per CDR3 protein. The sample has 250,000 or so distinct CDR3 sequences, roughly 7% seen once. These same data were also listed under a study on yellow fever vaccine responses in identical twins.

The specimen sequenced was memory (CD45RO+) T cells sorted from blood. The receptors derive from a woman aged 18-29 years in good health.

This clonotype was found many times. V gene TRBV12-3 or TRBV12-4 combines with J gene TRBJ1-2; tentative D call: TRBD1 (5 bases). V lost 5 bases to trimming and J lost 7 bases, with 17 bases between them. This CDR3 has 14 amino acids. This chain's CDR3 is CASSRNVRQGGYTF. DNA for the CDR3: TGTGCCAGCAGTCGAAACGTCAGGCAGGGTGGCTACACCTTC.

In this sample, this clonotype turned up many times. V gene TRBV20-1 combines with J gene TRBJ2-5, with 16 positions matching TRBD2. CDR1 DFQATT and CDR2 SNEGSKA come from the germline V gene (reference sequence). The CDR3 consists of 19 residues. With 1 base clipped from V and 2 bases from J, the junction kept 10 bases outside the gene matches. The CDR3 is CSARGLSGLAGGIQETQYF. The CDR3 DNA follows: TGCAGTGCTAGAGGACTTTCGGGACTAGCGGGAGGGATTCAAGAGACCCAGTACTTC.

This clonotype was observed a few times. The chain joins TRBV29-1 to TRBJ2-2; the D gene is possibly TRBD1 (5 bases). The germline CDR1 and CDR2 sequences are SQVTM and ANQGSEA. The CDR3 length is 13 residues. V lost 4 bases, J lost 6 bases, and 12 bases lay in between. The chain's CDR3 is CSVGAGSAGELFF. In nucleotides, the CDR3 is TGCAGCGTTGGGGCAGGGTCGGCCGGGGAGCTGTTTTTT.

V is TRBV4-1 and J is TRBJ2-1; 8 nucleotides match TRBD2. This CDR3 region has 16 residues. J lost 4 bases, V lost 0 bases, and 5 bases had no gene match. The germline V gene has CDR1 MGHRA and CDR2 YSYEKL. The CDR3 bases are TGCGCCAGCAGCCAAGAGTCCCAGCGGGGGTACAATGAGCAGTTCTTC. It is translated as CASSQESQRGYNEQFF.

This clonotype has a count of ten or more. The rearrangement links TRBV20-1 to TRBJ1-1; D call uncertain. The germline V gene encodes CDR1 DFQATT and CDR2 SNEGSKA (reference sequence). The CDR3 loop spans 13 amino acids. V lost 4 bases and J lost 5, with 14 bases in between. The CDR3 DNA sequence: TGCAGTGCTACTCCCACGTGGGGAACTGAAGCTTTCTTT. It specifies CSATPTWGTEAFF.